This T cell receptor (beta chain) appears in the sequencing data of a study of CD8+CD57+ T cells in acquired aplastic anemia. This clonotype appeared a few times. The antigen is not known. It was patients with CD8+CD57+ cell expansion by flow cytometry who were chosen for sequencing. Prior therapy had not been administered to any patient at the time of blood sampling. Trimming cost V 8 bases and J 2 bases, with 15 bases left between them. Germline lookup yields CDR1 SQVTM and CDR2 ANQGSEA. CDR3 length: 13 amino acids. The study profiled TCR beta VDJ and CDR3 using genomic DNA as template. Via MiXCR, TCRdb re-called the reads, giving one row per CDR3 protein. In the table there are just over 450,000 distinct CDR3 sequences, around 30% of which are singletons. Study-level results: Approximately 27 CD8+ CDR3 sequences occurred in both the patients and the controls. No significant difference in CD8+ Simpson's diversity was found between patients and controls.

The TCR was taken from a human donor with aplastic anemia. The specimen was sorted CD4+, CD8+, or CD8+CD57+ T cells (not recorded which) from PBMCs. The V and J genes are TRBV29-1 and TRBJ1-2; possible D gene TRBD1, 6 bases. This CDR3 reads CSPLLTGNYGYTF. DNA of the CDR3: TGCAGCCCCCTCCTCACAGGGAACTATGGCTACACCTTC.